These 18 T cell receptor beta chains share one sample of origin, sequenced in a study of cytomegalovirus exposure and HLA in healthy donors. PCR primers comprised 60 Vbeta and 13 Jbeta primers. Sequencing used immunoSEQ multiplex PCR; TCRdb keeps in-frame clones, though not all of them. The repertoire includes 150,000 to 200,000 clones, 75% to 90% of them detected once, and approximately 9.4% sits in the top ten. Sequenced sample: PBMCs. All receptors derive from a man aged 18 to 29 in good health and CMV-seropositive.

As DNA, the CDR3 is TGTGCCAGCGGCCAGGGACTAGGGGATACGCAGTATTTT. This gives the protein CASGQGLGDTQYF. This rearrangement joins TRBV5-4 to TRBJ2-3, with 8 positions matching TRBD2. This CDR3 has 13 residues. From germline, CDR1 is SGHNT and CDR2 YYREEE (reference sequence). J gave up 6 bases and V 7 bases, and 7 bases lay outside the gene matches.

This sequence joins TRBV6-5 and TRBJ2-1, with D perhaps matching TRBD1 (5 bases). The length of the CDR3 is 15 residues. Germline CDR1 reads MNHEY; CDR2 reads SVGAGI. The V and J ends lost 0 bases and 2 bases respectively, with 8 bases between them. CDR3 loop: CASSYSRQPYNEQFF. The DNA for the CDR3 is TGTGCCAGCAGTTACTCCCGACAGCCCTACAATGAGCAGTTCTTC.

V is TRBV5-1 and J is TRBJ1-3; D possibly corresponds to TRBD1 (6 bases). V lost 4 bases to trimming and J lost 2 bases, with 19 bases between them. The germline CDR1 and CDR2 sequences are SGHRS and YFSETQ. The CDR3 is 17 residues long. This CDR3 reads CASSPFALGTTGNTIYF. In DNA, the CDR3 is TGCGCCAGCAGCCCCTTTGCTCTCGGGACAACTGGAAACACCATATATTTT.

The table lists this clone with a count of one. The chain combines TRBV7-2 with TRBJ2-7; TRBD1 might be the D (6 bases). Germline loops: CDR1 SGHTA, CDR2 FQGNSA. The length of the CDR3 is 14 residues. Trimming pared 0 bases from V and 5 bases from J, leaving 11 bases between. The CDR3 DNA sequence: TGTGCCAGCAGCTTAGCGCACAGGGTCCACGAGCAGTACTTC. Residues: CASSLAHRVHEQYF.

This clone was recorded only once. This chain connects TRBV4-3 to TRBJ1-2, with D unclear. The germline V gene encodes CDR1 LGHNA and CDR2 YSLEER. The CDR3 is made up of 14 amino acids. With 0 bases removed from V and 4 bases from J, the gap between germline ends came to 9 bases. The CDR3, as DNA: TGCGCCAGCAGCCAAGAGCGGGGAGTCTATGGCTACACCTTC. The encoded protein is CASSQERGVYGYTF.

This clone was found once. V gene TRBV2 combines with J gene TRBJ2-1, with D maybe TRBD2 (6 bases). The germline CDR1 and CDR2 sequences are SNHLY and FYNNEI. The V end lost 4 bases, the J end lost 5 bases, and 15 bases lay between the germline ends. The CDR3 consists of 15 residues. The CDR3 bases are TGTGCCAGCAGTGCTACCGGGACTCTTCACAATGAGCAGTTCTTC. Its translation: CASSATGTLHNEQFF.

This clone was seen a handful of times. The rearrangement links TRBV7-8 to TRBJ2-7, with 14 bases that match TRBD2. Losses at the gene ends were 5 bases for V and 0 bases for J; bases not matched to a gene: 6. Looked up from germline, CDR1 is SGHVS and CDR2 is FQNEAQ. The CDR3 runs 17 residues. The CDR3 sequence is CASSPTSGGASSYEQYF. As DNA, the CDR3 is TGTGCCAGCAGCCCGACTAGCGGGGGGGCAAGCTCCTACGAGCAGTACTTC.

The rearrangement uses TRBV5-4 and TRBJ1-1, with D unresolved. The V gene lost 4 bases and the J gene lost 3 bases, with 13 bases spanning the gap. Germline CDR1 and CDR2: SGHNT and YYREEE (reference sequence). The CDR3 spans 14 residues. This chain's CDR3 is CASSPAGWDTEAFF. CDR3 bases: TGTGCCAGCAGCCCGGCGGGGTGGGACACTGAAGCTTTCTTT.

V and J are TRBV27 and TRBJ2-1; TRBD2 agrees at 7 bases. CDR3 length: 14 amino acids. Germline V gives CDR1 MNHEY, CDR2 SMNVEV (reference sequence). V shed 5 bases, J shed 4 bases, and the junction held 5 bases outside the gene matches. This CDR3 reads CASSTGLRYNEQFF. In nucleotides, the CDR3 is TGTGCCAGCAGTACGGGACTAAGATACAATGAGCAGTTCTTC.

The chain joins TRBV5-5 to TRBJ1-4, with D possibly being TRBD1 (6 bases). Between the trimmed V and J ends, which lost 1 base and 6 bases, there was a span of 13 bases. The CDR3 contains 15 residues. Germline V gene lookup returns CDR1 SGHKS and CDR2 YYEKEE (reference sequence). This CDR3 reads CASSLKTGTYEKLFF. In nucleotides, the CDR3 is TGTGCCAGCAGCTTGAAGACAGGAACCTATGAAAAACTGTTTTTT.

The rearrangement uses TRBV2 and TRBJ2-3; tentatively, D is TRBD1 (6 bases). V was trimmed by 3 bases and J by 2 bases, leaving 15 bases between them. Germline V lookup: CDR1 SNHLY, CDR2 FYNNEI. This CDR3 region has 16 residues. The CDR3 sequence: CASSEGTGWYTDTQYF. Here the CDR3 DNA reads TGTGCCAGCAGTGAGGGAACAGGGTGGTACACAGATACGCAGTATTTT. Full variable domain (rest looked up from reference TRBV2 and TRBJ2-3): EPEVTQTPSHQVTQMGQEVILRCVPISNHLYFYWYRQILGQKVEFLVSFYNNEISEKSEIFDDQFSVERPDGSNFTLKIRSTKLEDSAMYFCASSEGTGWYTDTQYFGPGTRLTVL.

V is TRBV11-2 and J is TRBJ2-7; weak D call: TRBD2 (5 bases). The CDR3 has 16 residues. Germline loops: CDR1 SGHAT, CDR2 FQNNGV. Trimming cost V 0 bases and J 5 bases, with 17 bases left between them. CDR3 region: CASSLDRVLVGHEQYF. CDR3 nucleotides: TGTGCCAGCAGCTTAGATCGGGTACTAGTAGGCCACGAGCAGTACTTC.

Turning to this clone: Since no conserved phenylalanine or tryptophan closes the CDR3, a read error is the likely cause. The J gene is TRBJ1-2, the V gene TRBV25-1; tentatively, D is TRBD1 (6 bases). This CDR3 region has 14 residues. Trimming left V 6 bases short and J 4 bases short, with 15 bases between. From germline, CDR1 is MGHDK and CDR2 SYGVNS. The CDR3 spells CASSLRDMGYGYTL. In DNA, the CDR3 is TGTGCCAGCAGCCTCAGGGACATGGGCTATGGCTACACCCTC.

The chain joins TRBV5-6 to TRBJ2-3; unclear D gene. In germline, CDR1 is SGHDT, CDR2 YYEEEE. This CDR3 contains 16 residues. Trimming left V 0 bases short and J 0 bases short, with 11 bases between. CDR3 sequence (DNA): TGTGCCAGCAGCTTGGTGGGCTCCCCTAGCACAGATACGCAGTATTTT. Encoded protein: CASSLVGSPSTDTQYF.

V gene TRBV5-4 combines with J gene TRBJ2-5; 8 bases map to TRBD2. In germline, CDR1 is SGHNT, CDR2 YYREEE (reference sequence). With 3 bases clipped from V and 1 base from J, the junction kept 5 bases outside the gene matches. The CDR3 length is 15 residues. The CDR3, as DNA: TGTGCCAGCAGCTCCAAAACTAGCGGCCAAGAGACCCAGTACTTC. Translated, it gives CASSSKTSGQETQYF. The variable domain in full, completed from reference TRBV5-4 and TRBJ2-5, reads ETGVTQSPTHLIKTRGQQVTLRCSSQSGHNTVSWYQQALGQGPQFIFQYYREEENGRGNFPPRFSGLQFPNYSSELNVNALELDDSALYLCASSSKTSGQETQYFGPGTRLLVL.

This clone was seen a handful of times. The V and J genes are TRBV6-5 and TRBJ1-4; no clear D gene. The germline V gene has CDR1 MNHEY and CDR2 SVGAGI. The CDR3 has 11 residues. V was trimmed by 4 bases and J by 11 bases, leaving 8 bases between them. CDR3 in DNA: TGTGCCAGCAGTTCATCAATGAAACTGTTTTTT. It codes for CASSSSMKLFF.

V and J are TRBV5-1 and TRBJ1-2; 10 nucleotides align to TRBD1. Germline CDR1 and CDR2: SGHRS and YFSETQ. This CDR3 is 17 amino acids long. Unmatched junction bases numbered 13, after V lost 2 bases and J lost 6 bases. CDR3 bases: TGCGCCAGCAGCTTTGCTCCCATGGCTGGGACAGGGGATGGCTACACCTTC. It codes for CASSFAPMAGTGDGYTF.

CDR3 coding DNA: TGTGCCAGTAGTATAGATCTGCCAGGGGCAGCGAACACCGGGGAGCTGTTTTTT. This codes for CASSIDLPGAANTGELFF. V is TRBV19 and J is TRBJ2-2, with a tentative D call TRBD1 (6 bases). V was trimmed by 0 bases and J by 0 bases, leaving 14 bases between them. The length of the CDR3 is 18 residues. CDR1 is LNHDA and CDR2 is SQIVND in the germline V gene (reference sequence).